This T cell receptor (beta chain) was recovered during a study of shared clonotypes between healthy human individuals. Study background: Per donor, CD8 memory used one plate, CD8 naive used two, CD4 memory used three and CD4 naive used three.

CDR1 SQVTM and CDR2 ANQGSEA come from the germline V gene. The CDR3 has 16 amino acids. The V end lost 1 base, the J end lost 0 bases, and 13 bases lay between the germline ends. A word on this clone: Additional DNA sequences in this sample encode the identical CDR3.

CD45RO-negative, CCR7-selected cells formed the naive CD8 fraction, which excluded terminally differentiated effector memory CD45RA+ cells. The donors, healthy adults who were HIV-negative, had experienced no recent acute infections or vaccinations. It was 150 to 200 ng DNA, 28,000 or so T cell genomes, that sorted-subset replicate PCRs used. Generated by immunoSEQ multiplex PCR, the TCRdb table keeps only in-frame clones and is missing some. The data contain roughly 810,000 clones, approximately 96% of them singletons. The sequencing input was naive CD8+ T cells sorted from blood. This sequence joins TRBV29-1 and TRBJ2-1; D tentatively reads TRBD1 or TRBD2 (6 bases each). The TCR was taken from a man aged 30-40 years in good health. CDR3: CSVEGGRGVSYNEQFF. Written as DNA, the CDR3 is TGCAGCGTTGAAGGAGGAAGGGGGGTCTCCTACAATGAGCAGTTCTTC.